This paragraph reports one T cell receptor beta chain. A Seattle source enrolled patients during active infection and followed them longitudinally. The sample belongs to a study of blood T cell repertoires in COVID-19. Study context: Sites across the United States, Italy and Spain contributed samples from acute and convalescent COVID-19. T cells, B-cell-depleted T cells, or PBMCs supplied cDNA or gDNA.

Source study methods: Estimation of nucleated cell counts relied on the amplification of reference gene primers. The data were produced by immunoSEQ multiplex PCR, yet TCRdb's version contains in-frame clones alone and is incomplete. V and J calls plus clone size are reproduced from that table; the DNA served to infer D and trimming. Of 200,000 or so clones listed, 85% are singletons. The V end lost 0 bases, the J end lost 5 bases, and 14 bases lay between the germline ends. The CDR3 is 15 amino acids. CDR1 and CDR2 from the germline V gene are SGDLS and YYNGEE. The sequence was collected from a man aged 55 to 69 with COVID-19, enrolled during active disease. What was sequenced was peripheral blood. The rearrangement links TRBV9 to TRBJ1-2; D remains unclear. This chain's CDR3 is CASSVAPELTYGYTF. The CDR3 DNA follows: TGTGCCAGCAGCGTAGCCCCGGAGTTGACTTATGGCTACACCTTC.